The clone carrying this TCR beta chain was picked up many times. Its cognate antigen is unknown. The data were obtained in a study of blood T cells in healthy people across ages. Overall study findings and caveats: As age increased, TCR beta diversity per million T cells fell in a roughly linear fashion.

A second about 7 to 11 cycle PCR used barcoded and J-beta primers. Via MiXCR, TCRdb re-called the 5' RACE reads, giving one row per CDR3 protein. The table records more than 800,000 distinct CDR3 sequences, 29% of them present only once. The origin of this receptor is a woman of 80 years or more in good health. The sequenced material came from blood.

This CDR3 reads CASSLARGLGGYTF. DNA of the CDR3: TGCGCCAGCAGCTTGGCCCGGGGACTCGGGGGCTACACCTTC. This chain connects TRBV5-1 to TRBJ1-2, with a possible D match to TRBD1 (5 bases). From germline, CDR1 is SGHRS and CDR2 YFSETQ. CDR3 length: 14 amino acids. V lost 0 bases and J lost 8, with 14 bases in between. Full variable domain (missing parts from reference TRBV5-1 and TRBJ1-2): KAGVTQTPRYLIKTRGQQVTLSCSPISGHRSVSWYQQTPGQGLQFLFEYFSETQRNKGNFPGRFSGRQFSNSRSEMNVSTLELGDSALYLCASSLARGLGGYTFGSGTRLTVV.